Presented here are 27 T cell receptor beta chains from one specimen sequenced in a study of T cell responses to AZD1222 COVID-19 vaccine. Some clones are missing from TCRdb's copy, which holds only in-frame ones; the method was immunoSEQ multiplex PCR. The data contain fewer than 120,000 clones, around nine tenths of them singletons. The sequencing here drew on peripheral blood, taken on day 0 of AZD1222 vaccination. The receptors shown here come from an adult in good health.

The V call is TRBV19, the J call TRBJ2-2; D may be TRBD2 (6 bases). Germline V gene data show CDR1 as LNHDA and CDR2 as SQIVND (reference sequence). CDR3 length: 14 amino acids. Trimming removed 6 bases at V and 7 bases at J, with 15 bases between. CDR3 DNA: TGTGCCAGTAGAGGAGGGCCCATGAGCGGGGAGCTGTTTTTT. Translating gives CASRGGPMSGELFF.

V and J are TRBV6-1 and TRBJ2-7, with a possible D match to TRBD1 (6 bases). Germline CDR1 and CDR2: MNHNS and SASEGT. The CDR3 extends over 12 amino acids. Trimming took 6 bases from V and 5 from J, leaving 11 bases between them. Written as DNA, the CDR3 is TGTGCCAGCAGAGGGGACAACCACGAGCAGTACTTC. It encodes CASRGDNHEQYF.

This chain uses TRBV28 with TRBJ1-3, with D possibly being TRBD1 (5 bases). The CDR3 runs to 15 residues. Trimming left V 6 bases short and J 0 bases short, with 12 bases between. Per germline, CDR1 MDHEN and CDR2 SYDVKM. CDR3 bases: TGTGCCAGCAGGGGGGGTGGAGTCTCTGGAAACACCATATATTTT. Its protein is CASRGGGVSGNTIYF.

The chain has TRBV9 and TRBJ1-1; the D gene is possibly TRBD1 (6 bases). V was trimmed by 4 bases and J by 5 bases, leaving 12 bases between them. This CDR3 region has 13 residues. CDR1 is SGDLS, CDR2 YYNGEE, per germline. This chain's CDR3 is CASSQGTGTEAFF. The DNA of the CDR3 is TGTGCCAGCAGCCAGGGGACGGGAACTGAAGCTTTCTTT. The full variable domain, in which reference TRBV9 and TRBJ1-1 provide the parts outside the CDR3, is DSGVTQTPKHLITATGQRVTLRCSPRSGDLSVYWYQQSLDQGLQFLIQYYNGEERAKGNILERFSAQQFPDLHSELNLSSLELGDSALYFCASSQGTGTEAFFGQGTRLTVV.

The V gene is TRBV19, the J gene TRBJ2-3; D ambiguous. The CDR3 is 13 residues long. Germline CDR1 and CDR2: LNHDA and SQIVND (reference sequence). V was cut by 7 bases and J by 1 base, with 9 bases left in between. CDR3 nucleotides: TGTGCCAGTAAGAAGTTGGGCACAGATACGCAGTATTTT. It is translated as CASKKLGTDTQYF.

The rearrangement uses TRBV6-6 and TRBJ2-7, with a possible D match to TRBD2 (5 bases). CDR3 size: 16 residues. Germline CDR1 is MNHNY and CDR2 is SVGAGI (reference sequence). V was cut by 0 bases and J by 1 base, with 13 bases left in between. The CDR3 region is CASSYSTVASSYEQYF. The CDR3 DNA is TGTGCCAGCAGTTACTCAACGGTAGCGTCTTCCTACGAGCAGTACTTC.

The chain couples TRBV2 to TRBJ2-3; D ambiguous. The V gene lost 4 bases and the J gene lost 4 bases, with 12 bases spanning the gap. Germline V gene sequence: CDR1 SNHLY, CDR2 FYNNEI. CDR3 length equals 14 residues. In DNA form, the CDR3 reads TGTGCCAGCAGTGCAAATGTGGGCTCAGATACGCAGTATTTT. It codes for CASSANVGSDTQYF.

The gene calls are TRBV5-1 and TRBJ1-4; TRBD1 aligns across 7 bases. The CDR3 has 14 amino acids. The ends lost 4 bases at V and 6 bases at J; junction bases unmatched: 6. In germline, CDR1 is SGHRS, CDR2 YFSETQ. The CDR3 reads CASSQQGRDEKLFF. CDR3 sequence (DNA): TGCGCCAGCAGCCAACAGGGGCGGGATGAAAAACTGTTTTTT.

This clone was detected only once. The chain has TRBV19 and TRBJ2-7, with D hard to call. V was cut by 6 bases and J by 6 bases, with 15 bases left in between. The CDR3 is 13 amino acids. The germline V gene has CDR1 LNHDA and CDR2 SQIVND (reference sequence). In nucleotides, the CDR3 is TGTGCCAGTAGCCCCCCTAACCTGCGCGAGCAGTACTTC. This encodes CASSPPNLREQYF.

The chain employs TRBV6-5 and TRBJ2-1; TRBD2 aligns across 13 bases. V shed 11 bases and J 8 bases; nucleotides not matched to a gene: 6. This CDR3 region has 13 residues. Germline CDR1 reads MNHEY; CDR2 reads SVGAGI. CDR3 region: CAARTSGRHEQFF. The CDR3 DNA follows: TGTGCCGCCAGGACTAGCGGGAGACATGAGCAGTTCTTC.

The V and J genes are TRBV18 and TRBJ1-5; possible D gene TRBD1, 5 bases. The CDR3 has 13 residues. Looked up from germline, CDR1 is KGHSH and CDR2 is LQKENI. Trimming stripped 3 bases from V and 8 bases from J, with 11 bases between. CDR3 amino acids: CASSPGVEEPQHF. DNA for the CDR3: TGTGCCAGCTCACCGGGGGTGGAAGAGCCCCAGCATTTT.

The J gene is TRBJ2-2, the V gene TRBV7-2; the D gene is possibly TRBD1 (5 bases). This CDR3 has 14 amino acids. Germline V lookup: CDR1 SGHTA, CDR2 FQGNSA. Trimming took off 4 bases at V and 5 bases at J, with 11 bases between the two ends. CDR3 nucleotides: TGTGCCAGCAGCTATTTTACAGGAACCGGGGAGCTGTTTTTT. Protein product: CASSYFTGTGELFF.

The genes are TRBV5-1 and TRBJ1-2; no firm D call. V was cut by 4 bases and J by 2 bases, with 15 bases left in between. The CDR3 consists of 15 residues. Germline-derived CDR1 and CDR2 are SGHRS and YFSETQ. The CDR3: CASSPEVTANYGYTF. For the CDR3, the DNA is TGCGCCAGCAGCCCGGAAGTCACCGCAAACTATGGCTACACCTTC.

The chain is built from TRBV2 and TRBJ1-4; TRBD1 matches at 9 bases. Germline CDR1 is SNHLY and CDR2 is FYNNEI. Losses at the gene ends were 8 bases for V and 16 bases for J; bases not matched to a gene: 14. The CDR3 extends over 13 amino acids. The CDR3 DNA reads TGTGCCAGCCGCGAAGGGACAGGGAAGTATCCGTTTTTT. Amino acid sequence: CASREGTGKYPFF.

V usage is TRBV28 and J usage is TRBJ1-6; TRBD1 matches 7 bases. The ends lost 2 bases at V and 7 bases at J; junction bases unmatched: 8. Germline V gives CDR1 MDHEN, CDR2 SYDVKM. The length of the CDR3 is 16 residues. The CDR3 protein is CASSLQKDRRNSPLHF. CDR3 nucleotides: TGTGCCAGCAGTTTACAAAAGGACAGGCGAAATTCACCCCTCCACTTT.

The chain employs TRBV10-3 and TRBJ1-5; D unresolved. Germline loops: CDR1 ENHRY, CDR2 SYGVKD. The V and J ends lost 0 bases and 5 bases respectively, with 5 bases between them. The CDR3 sequence is 13 residues long. The CDR3 here is CAISESSDQPQHF. The CDR3 DNA reads as TGTGCCATCAGTGAGTCGAGCGATCAGCCCCAGCATTTT.

This clone appeared once. This chain joins TRBV2 and TRBJ2-7; D is perhaps TRBD2 (7 bases). Germline-derived CDR1 and CDR2 are SNHLY and FYNNEI. With 7 bases removed from V and 2 bases from J, the gap between germline ends came to 15 bases. This CDR3 spans 14 amino acids. The chain's CDR3 is CASTRLGGPYEQYF. The CDR3 DNA follows: TGTGCCAGCACCCGCCTGGGGGGGCCCTACGAGCAGTACTTC.

In this sample, this clone turned up once. The chain joins TRBV28 to TRBJ2-1; no definite D call. Germline V lookup: CDR1 MDHEN, CDR2 SYDVKM. V was cut by 1 base and J by 4 bases, with 5 bases left in between. The CDR3 contains 13 residues. CDR3 nucleotide sequence: TGTGCCAGCAGTTTATATAGTTACAATGAGCAGTTCTTC. Amino acid sequence: CASSLYSYNEQFF.

The chain is built from TRBV24-1 and TRBJ2-1, with 10 bases matching TRBD1. Germline lookup yields CDR1 KGHDR and CDR2 SFDVKD. The trim removed 5 bases at V and 9 bases at J, leaving 18 bases unmatched. The CDR3 runs 18 residues. CDR3 bases: TGTGCCACCAGTGCCCCGCACCCCCGGGACAGGGGTGGTACTGAGCAGTTCTTC. Translating it yields CATSAPHPRDRGGTEQFF.

The chain couples TRBV5-4 to TRBJ2-5; D might be TRBD1 or TRBD2, each matching 5 bases. The V gene's germline CDR1 is SGHNT and CDR2 YYREEE (reference sequence). CDR3 length: 15 residues. V dropped 0 bases and J dropped 5 bases, with 14 bases sitting between them. The CDR3 loop is CASSLGREWSETQYF. CDR3 bases: TGTGCCAGCAGCTTGGGCAGGGAGTGGAGCGAGACCCAGTACTTC. The variable domain in full, with the rest retrieved from reference TRBV5-4 and TRBJ2-5, is ETGVTQSPTHLIKTRGQQVTLRCSSQSGHNTVSWYQQALGQGPQFIFQYYREEENGRGNFPPRFSGLQFPNYSSELNVNALELDDSALYLCASSLGREWSETQYFGPGTRLLVL.

V usage is TRBV5-1 and J usage is TRBJ2-5; perhaps D is TRBD1 or TRBD2 (7 bases each). Trimming removed 4 bases at V and 5 bases at J, with 15 bases between. The CDR3 has 14 amino acids. The germline V gene has CDR1 SGHRS and CDR2 YFSETQ. Here the CDR3 DNA reads TGCGCCAGCAGCCCTATCAGGGGGGGGGAGACCCAGTACTTC. Encoded protein: CASSPIRGGETQYF.

The CDR3 region is CASFETGANVLTF. The CDR3, as DNA: TGTGCCAGCTTCGAGACTGGGGCCAACGTCCTGACTTTC. The chain uses TRBV28 and TRBJ2-6; no clear D. Per germline, CDR1 MDHEN and CDR2 SYDVKM. CDR3 length equals 13 residues. Trimming took 8 bases from V and 2 from J, leaving 7 bases between them.

This clone has a handful of counts. The CDR3 spells CASSPTGARVPGLYSNQPQHF. Written as DNA, the CDR3 is TGTGCCAGCAGTCCCACCGGGGCCCGTGTGCCCGGCCTTTATAGCAATCAGCCCCAGCATTTT. The chain couples TRBV28 to TRBJ1-5, with D possibly matching TRBD1 (5 bases). This CDR3 contains 21 residues. Germline lookup yields CDR1 MDHEN and CDR2 SYDVKM. The germline V and J ends were trimmed by 5 bases and 0 bases, with 29 bases remaining between them.

This chain joins TRBV19 and TRBJ1-2; D not certain. Germline lookup yields CDR1 LNHDA and CDR2 SQIVND (reference sequence). V lost 5 bases to trimming and J lost 4 bases, with 11 bases between them. The CDR3 extends over 13 amino acids. This CDR3 is CASSAQQIYGYTF. The CDR3 nucleotides read TGTGCCAGTAGTGCCCAACAGATCTATGGCTACACCTTC.

The chain is built from TRBV11-2 and TRBJ1-1; D ambiguous. CDR3 length: 14 amino acids. Germline V gene data show CDR1 as SGHAT and CDR2 as FQNNGV. The ends were cut back, 3 bases at V and 2 bases at J, with 10 bases in the middle. In DNA, the CDR3 is TGTGCCAGCAGCTTTGGTTACGAAAACACTGAAGCTTTCTTT. Residues: CASSFGYENTEAFF.

The gene calls are TRBV28 and TRBJ2-1, with a possible D match to TRBD1 (6 bases). Trimming stripped 5 bases from V and 10 bases from J, with 21 bases between. Germline CDR1 and CDR2: MDHEN and SYDVKM. The CDR3 extends over 15 amino acids. The chain's CDR3 is CASSTPHRAKTEQFF. The CDR3 DNA reads as TGTGCCAGCAGTACCCCTCACAGGGCCAAAACCGAGCAGTTCTTC.

The chain carries TRBV12-3 or TRBV12-4 and TRBJ2-1; D may be TRBD1 or TRBD2 (5 bases each). CDR3 length: 12 residues. V gave up 6 bases and J gave up 9 bases, with 12 bases separating them. As DNA, the CDR3 is TGTGCCAGCAGCCCCAGGGAGAGTGAGCAGTTCTTC. Its translation is CASSPRESEQFF.